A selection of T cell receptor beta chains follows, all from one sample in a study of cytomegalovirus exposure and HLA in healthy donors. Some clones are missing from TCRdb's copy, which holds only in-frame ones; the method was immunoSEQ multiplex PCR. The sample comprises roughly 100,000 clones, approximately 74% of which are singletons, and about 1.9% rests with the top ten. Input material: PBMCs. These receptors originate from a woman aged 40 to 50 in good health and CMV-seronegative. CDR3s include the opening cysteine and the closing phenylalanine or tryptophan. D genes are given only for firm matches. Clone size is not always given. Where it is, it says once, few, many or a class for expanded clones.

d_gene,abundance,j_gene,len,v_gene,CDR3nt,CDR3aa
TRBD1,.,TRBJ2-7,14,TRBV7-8,TGTGCCAGCAGCTTGCAGACAGGGGGTACCGAGCAGTACTTC,CASSLQTGGTEQYF
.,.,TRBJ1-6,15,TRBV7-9,TGTGCCAGCAGCTTAGGGGGGGGATATAATTCACCCCTCCACTTT,CASSLGGGYNSPLHF
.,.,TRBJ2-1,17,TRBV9,TGTGCCAGCAGCGTAGTAGCCCGGACTCGGCTAGGCAATGAGCAGTTCTTC,CASSVVARTRLGNEQFF
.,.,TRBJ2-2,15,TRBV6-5,TGTGCCAGCAGGATATCACGCCTAGTGGCCGGGGAGCTGTTTTTT,CASRISRLVAGELFF
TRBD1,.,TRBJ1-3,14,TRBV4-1,TGCGCCAGCAGCGAGGGACAGGGCGTAAACACCATATATTTT,CASSEGQGVNTIYF
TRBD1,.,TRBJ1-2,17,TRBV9,TGTGCCAGCAGCGTAGATGGAGGGACAGGGGCTTTTTATGGCTACACCTTC,CASSVDGGTGAFYGYTF
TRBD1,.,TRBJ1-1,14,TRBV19,TGTGCCAGTAGTCTAGGACAGGGGAACACTGAAGCTTTCTTT,CASSLGQGNTEAFF
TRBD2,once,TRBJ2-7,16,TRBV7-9,TGTGCCAGCAGCCCCCGAGCGGGACCCTTTTCCTACGAGCAGTACTTC,CASSPRAGPFSYEQYF
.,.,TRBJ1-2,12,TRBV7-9,TGTTCCAGCAGCCCGGACAGCTATGGCTACACCTTC,CSSSPDSYGYTF
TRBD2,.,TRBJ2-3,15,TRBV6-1,TGTGCCAGCAGTGAGGTAGCGGGGGGCACAGATACGCAGTATTTT,CASSEVAGGTDTQYF
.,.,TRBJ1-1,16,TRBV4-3,TGCGCCAGCCGCCCGGGGTTTGGAGGGGAGAACACTGAAGCTTTCTTT,CASRPGFGGENTEAFF
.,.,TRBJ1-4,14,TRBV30,TGTGCCTGGAGTGTAAGGGCGGGGAATGAAAAACTGTTTTTT,CAWSVRAGNEKLFF
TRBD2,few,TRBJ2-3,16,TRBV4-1,TGCGCCAGCAGCCGACACACTAGCGACACCACAGATACGCAGTATTTT,CASSRHTSDTTDTQYF
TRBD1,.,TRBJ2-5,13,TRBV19,TGTGCCAGTAGGGGACAGGCTGAAGAGACCCAGTACTTC,CASRGQAEETQYF
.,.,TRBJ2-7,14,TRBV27,TGTGCCAGCAAGTTGGCCGAGGACTTCTACGAGCAGTACTTC,CASKLAEDFYEQYF
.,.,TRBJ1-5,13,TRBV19,TGTGCCAGTAGTTACAGGGCGAATCAGCCCCAGCATTTT,CASSYRANQPQHF
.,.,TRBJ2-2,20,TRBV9,TGTGCCAGCAGCGCCGTGATTGGTGGGGTGTTTCAGGGTCGCACCGGGGAGCTGTTTTTT,CASSAVIGGVFQGRTGELFF
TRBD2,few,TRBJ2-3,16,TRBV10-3,TGTGCCATCAGTGAAGTTAGCGGGATAAGCACAGATACGCAGTATTTT,CAISEVSGISTDTQYF
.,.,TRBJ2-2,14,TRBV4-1,TGCGCCAGCAGCCAAGATAGGGGGACCGGGGAGCTGTTTTTT,CASSQDRGTGELFF
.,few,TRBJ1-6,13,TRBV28,TGTGCCAGCAGTCAGGATCTTAATTCACCCCTCCACTTT,CASSQDLNSPLHF
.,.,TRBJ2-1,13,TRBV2,TGTGCCAGCAGTGAAGGGGACTTATATGAGCAGTTCTTC,CASSEGDLYEQFF
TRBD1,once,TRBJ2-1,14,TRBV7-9,TGTGCCAGCAGCTCCAGGACAGGGGTAGATGAGCAGTTCTTC,CASSSRTGVDEQFF
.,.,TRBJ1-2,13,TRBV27,TGTGCCAGCAGTTTCCGGTCTCACTATGGCTACACCTTC,CASSFRSHYGYTF
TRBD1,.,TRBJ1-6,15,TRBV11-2,TGTGCCAGCAGCGGACACCCAGGGGGCAATTCACCCCTCCACTTT,CASSGHPGGNSPLHF
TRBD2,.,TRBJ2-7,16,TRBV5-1,TGCGCCAGCAGCTTGGAGAGGGGACTAGCGGCCTACGAGCAGTACTTC,CASSLERGLAAYEQYF
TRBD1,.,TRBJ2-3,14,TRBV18,TGTGCCAGCTCACCGGGACAGGGGACAGATACGCAGTATTTT,CASSPGQGTDTQYF
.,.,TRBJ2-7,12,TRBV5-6,TGTGCCAGCAGCTTATCCAGTCACGAGCAGTACTTC,CASSLSSHEQYF
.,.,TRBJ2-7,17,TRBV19,TGTGCCAGTAGTACTTTGGGATCTAGGGGTGAAAACTACGAGCAGTACTTC,CASSTLGSRGENYEQYF
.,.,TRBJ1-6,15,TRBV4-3,TGCGCCAGCAGCCAAGAGCTACGATTTAATTCACCCCTCCACTTT,CASSQELRFNSPLHF